Listed below are T cell receptor beta chains from one sample, sequenced in a study of blood T cell repertoires in COVID-19. Sequenced by immunoSEQ multiplex PCR; TCRdb stores in-frame clones only, minus some. The data contain 100,000 or so clones, 85% to 90% of them singletons. Source material: peripheral blood. Receptors originate from a human donor with acute or convalescent COVID-19. The donor label of this sample is uncertain. CDR3s include the opening cysteine and the closing phenylalanine or tryptophan. D genes are given only for firm matches. Clone size is shown for a subset of rows, as once, few, many or a class of expanded clone.

V: TRBV18
size: .
J: TRBJ1-4
D: TRBD1
CDR3: CASSPGQGNEKLFF
DNA: TGTGCCAGCTCACCCGGACAGGGGAATGAAAAACTGTTTTTT

V: TRBV28
size: .
J: TRBJ2-1
D: TRBD2
CDR3: CASSFLSQGLAGLNEQFF
DNA: TGTGCCAGCAGTTTCCTGTCTCAGGGACTAGCGGGGTTGAATGAGCAGTTCTTC

V: TRBV10-2
size: .
J: TRBJ1-5
D: TRBD1
CDR3: CASNDDRVGQPQHF
DNA: TGCGCCAGCAATGACGACAGGGTGGGTCAGCCCCAGCATTTT

V: TRBV28
size: .
J: TRBJ2-7
D: TRBD1
CDR3: CASRGDRAEQYF
DNA: TGTGCCAGCAGGGGAGACAGGGCCGAGCAGTACTTC

V: TRBV11-3
size: .
J: TRBJ2-7
D: .
CDR3: CASSSGPSYEQYF
DNA: TGTGCCAGCAGCTCCGGTCCTTCCTACGAGCAGTACTTC

V: TRBV11-2
size: .
J: TRBJ2-5
D: TRBD2
CDR3: CASSLLSGRSSGETQYF
DNA: TGTGCCAGCAGCTTACTTAGCGGGAGGAGCTCTGGAGAGACCCAGTACTTC

V: TRBV15
size: .
J: TRBJ1-2
D: .
CDR3: CATSRDGTTTPYGYTF
DNA: TGTGCCACCAGCAGAGATGGGACTACCACTCCCTATGGCTACACCTTC

V: TRBV27
size: .
J: TRBJ2-7
D: .
CDR3: CASSQVMGAEQYF
DNA: TGTGCCAGCAGTCAGGTCATGGGGGCAGAGCAGTACTTC

V: TRBV7-2
size: .
J: TRBJ2-7
D: TRBD2
CDR3: CASSLVQGGAYEQYF
DNA: TGTGCCAGCAGCTTAGTGCAGGGAGGGGCGTACGAGCAGTACTTC

V: TRBV15
size: .
J: TRBJ2-7
D: .
CDR3: CATSRDGDSQYF
DNA: TGTGCCACCAGCAGAGATGGGGACTCGCAGTACTTC

V: TRBV19
size: .
J: TRBJ2-7
D: TRBD1
CDR3: CASRETTGTGQYF
DNA: TGTGCCAGTAGAGAAACGACAGGGACCGGGCAGTACTTC

V: TRBV28
size: .
J: TRBJ1-1
D: .
CDR3: CASNSNRDVMNTEAFF
DNA: TGTGCCAGCAACTCTAACAGGGATGTCATGAACACTGAAGCTTTCTTT

V: TRBV11-1
size: .
J: TRBJ1-1
D: .
CDR3: CASSLTSGTAEAFF
DNA: TGTGCCAGCAGCCTCACTTCGGGTACGGCTGAAGCTTTCTTT

V: TRBV27
size: .
J: TRBJ1-1
D: TRBD1
CDR3: CATTGAEAFF
DNA: TGTGCCACCACAGGGGCTGAAGCTTTCTTT

V: TRBV4-1
size: .
J: TRBJ1-2
D: TRBD1
CDR3: CASSQRGQGIPNYGYTF
DNA: TGCGCCAGCAGCCAACGGGGACAGGGGATTCCTAACTATGGCTACACCTTC

V: TRBV7-2
size: .
J: TRBJ1-6
D: .
CDR3: CASSLGVQSPLHF
DNA: TGTGCCAGCAGCTTAGGAGTTCAATCACCCCTCCACTTT

V: TRBV18
size: .
J: TRBJ1-1
D: TRBD1
CDR3: CASSPPVGTGGTEAFF
DNA: TGTGCCAGCTCACCACCCGTAGGGACAGGGGGCACTGAAGCTTTCTTT

V: TRBV6-4
size: .
J: TRBJ2-7
D: .
CDR3: CASSAPQAEPYEQYF
DNA: TGTGCCAGCAGTGCCCCACAGGCGGAACCCTACGAGCAGTACTTC

V: TRBV7-2
size: .
J: TRBJ2-7
D: .
CDR3: CASSLEGGGHYEQYF
DNA: TGTGCCAGCAGCTTAGAGGGGGGAGGGCACTACGAGCAGTACTTC

V: TRBV15
size: .
J: TRBJ2-7
D: .
CDR3: CATSQRYEQYF
DNA: TGTGCCACCAGTCAGCGCTACGAGCAGTACTTC

V: TRBV15
size: .
J: TRBJ2-1
D: TRBD2
CDR3: CATAPGRARSSYNEQFF
DNA: TGTGCCACCGCCCCCGGGAGGGCCAGGAGCTCCTACAATGAGCAGTTCTTC

V: TRBV29-1
size: .
J: TRBJ1-2
D: .
CDR3: CSVFEVDGYTF
DNA: TGCAGCGTATTTGAGGTGGATGGCTACACCTTC

V: TRBV5-4
size: .
J: TRBJ2-1
D: .
CDR3: CASSQAYNEQFF
DNA: TGTGCCAGCAGCCAAGCGTACAATGAGCAGTTCTTC

V: TRBV19
size: .
J: TRBJ1-5
D: TRBD1
CDR3: CASSLWTGRDQPQHF
DNA: TGTGCCAGTAGTCTATGGACAGGGAGGGATCAGCCCCAGCATTTT

V: TRBV6-2/TRBV6-3
size: .
J: TRBJ2-1
D: TRBD1
CDR3: CASSPRDSYKNEQFF
DNA: TGTGCCAGCAGCCCCCGGGACAGCTATAAGAATGAGCAGTTCTTC

V: TRBV4-3
size: .
J: TRBJ2-3
D: TRBD2
CDR3: CASSQSQAGGDVDTQYF
DNA: TGCGCCAGCAGCCAAAGTCAAGCGGGAGGGGACGTCGATACGCAGTATTTT

V: TRBV7-6
size: .
J: TRBJ2-1
D: .
CDR3: CASSLAPTQQGRSYNEQFF
DNA: TGTGCCAGCAGCTTAGCGCCCACTCAACAGGGACGCTCCTACAATGAGCAGTTCTTC

V: TRBV19
size: .
J: TRBJ2-1
D: .
CDR3: CASSMYAGSDEQFF
DNA: TGTGCCAGTAGTATGTATGCGGGGTCCGATGAGCAGTTCTTC

V: TRBV4-3
size: few
J: TRBJ1-4
D: .
CDR3: CASSQAWAGGEKLFF
DNA: TGCGCCAGCAGCCAAGCGTGGGCTGGGGGGGAAAAACTGTTTTTT

V: TRBV7-9
size: .
J: TRBJ2-7
D: TRBD1
CDR3: CASSPTGLSNEQYF
DNA: TGTGCCAGCAGCCCGACAGGGCTTAGCAACGAGCAGTACTTC

V: TRBV27
size: .
J: TRBJ1-2
D: .
CDR3: CASSGIGPDPGGYTF
DNA: TGTGCCAGCTCCGGAATAGGACCGGATCCGGGGGGCTACACCTTC